This TCR beta chain was recovered during a study of CD8+ T cells in alopecia areata. Overall study: Spontaneous alopecia affected the approximately 6-13-month-old C3H/HeJ graft donors, whose skin was transplanted to roughly 6-11-week-old female C3H/HeJ mice. Regarding the study as a whole: Whereas mice showed it more clearly, TCR sharing across patients was murkier, possibly because of HLA. Affected lesional scalp, above all in alopecia totalis/universalis, was more clonal than normal scalp. Normal-skin resident alphabeta T cells also appear among scalp sample sequences.

This clone was detected ten times or more. Its target is unknown. Each gene name is a mouse one. In each case, RNA was isolated and then reverse transcribed into cDNA as the sequencing template. Repertoires were generated with immunoSEQ multiplex PCR, while TCRdb's copy carries only in-frame clones and drops some. This sample includes roughly 3,000 clones with no singletons; its ten biggest clones take up approximately 40%. The source is a C3H/HeJ mouse with alopecia areata. The strain's MHC: H2-k. Sequencing was done on a sample of lesional skin.

The sequenced part of the CDR3 DNA is TGTGCCAGCAGTGATGGGGACAGGGCGGACGAA. This gives the protein CASSDGDRADE. The full CDR3 is CASSDGDRADERLFF. The chain couples TRBV13-1 to TRBJ1-4; 9 positions match TRBD1. Read sequence stops 4 residues before the CDR3 end, and the germline J gene provides the missing end. From germline, CDR1 is NSHNY and CDR2 SYGAGN. This CDR3 comprises 15 residues. The V gene end was trimmed by 0 bases and the J gene end by 6 bases; junction bases not matched to a gene: 3.